Sequencing of this TCR beta chain was carried out in a study of response to subunit inactivated influenza vaccine. Regarding the study as a whole: Authors suggested seasonal influenza vaccinations each recruit few new T cells.

This clonotype has at least ten counts. Its antigen is unknown. TCRdb re-called the RT-PCR reads with MiXCR, one entry per CDR3 protein. Of roughly 570,000 distinct CDR3 sequences listed, 13% are singletons. This CDR3 has 12 amino acids. The V gene's germline CDR1 is SGHTA and CDR2 FQGNSA. The chain uses TRBV7-2 and TRBJ2-5; D is unclear. The DNA end is more similar to TRBJ2-3, so the J call may be wrong. Material: PBMCs from blood, obtained about 6 weeks after vaccination. This clonotype was obtained from a middle-aged man who received an inactivated influenza vaccine. The CDR3 DNA follows: TGTGCCAGCAGCTTAGAGGTCGGTACGCAGTATTTT. Its translation is CASSLEVGTQYF.